Below are 5 T cell receptor beta chains sequenced from a single sample in a study of blood T cell repertoires in COVID-19 (dated by TCRdb to 2019 to 2021). The protocol used for the library was the immunoSEQ multiplex PCR assay. In its TCRdb copy, this immuneACCESS table keeps in-frame sequences only and misses some clones. Where compared with another copy, unresolved V genes explain less than half of these, and the others have no known cause. Here the sample has about 270,000 clones; around 89% occur a single time. Of the sample, less than 3% falls within the top ten clones. Sequenced: PBMCs or T cells enriched from blood (not recorded which). These receptors originate from a woman in her forties or fifties who had recovered from COVID-19.

This chain connects TRBV9 to TRBJ1-3, with D uncertain. CDR1 and CDR2 from the germline V gene are SGDLS and YYNGEE. The CDR3 has 14 residues. Between the trimmed V and J ends, which lost 0 bases and 0 bases, there was a span of 4 bases. The CDR3 bases are TGTGCCAGCAGCGTAGACAGCTCTGGAAACACCATATATTTT. Translation gives CASSVDSSGNTIYF.

This chain connects TRBV18 to TRBJ1-2; no definite D call. With 3 bases removed from V and 2 bases from J, the gap between germline ends came to 7 bases. The germline CDR1 and CDR2 sequences are KGHSH and LQKENI. The CDR3 consists of 13 residues. Here the CDR3 reads CASSPAANYGYTF. In nucleotides, the CDR3 is TGTGCCAGCTCACCGGCCGCCAACTATGGCTACACCTTC.

V gene TRBV18 combines with J gene TRBJ1-2; no clear D gene. The germline gives CDR1 KGHSH, CDR2 LQKENI. The V end was cut by 3 bases, the J end by 8 bases, with 13 bases between. This CDR3 comprises 13 residues. Here the CDR3 DNA reads TGTGCCAGCTCACCGATGGAGGGATGGGGCTACACCTTC. Its translation: CASSPMEGWGYTF. Drawing the rest from reference TRBV18 and TRBJ1-2, the complete variable domain is NAGVMQNPRHLVRRRGQEARLRCSPMKGHSHVYWYRQLPEEGLKFMVYLQKENIIDESGMPKERFSAEFPKEGPSILRIQQVVRGDSAAYFCASSPMEGWGYTFGSGTRLTVV.

The chain uses TRBV10-3 and TRBJ2-7, with 9 nucleotides matching TRBD1. The CDR3 is 14 amino acids. CDR1 and CDR2 (germline): ENHRY, SYGVKD. V lost 8 bases, J lost 0 bases, and 5 bases stayed unmatched. The CDR3 DNA reads TGTGCCATCGGGAGGGACAGGGCCTCCTACGAGCAGTACTTC. Translated, it gives CAIGRDRASYEQYF.

This rearrangement joins TRBV10-1 to TRBJ2-1; 7 positions match TRBD2. CDR1 WNHNN and CDR2 SYGVQD come from the germline V gene (reference sequence). V was clipped by 6 bases and J by 5 bases; unmatched bases: 7. The CDR3 covers 14 residues. CDR3 in DNA: TGCGCCAGCAGCCCTACGGGAGGTAACAATGAGCAGTTCTTC. Translating gives CASSPTGGNNEQFF.